The TCR beta chain under discussion was sequenced for a study of T cell changes during pregnancy in multiple sclerosis. TCRdb's table, derived via immunoSEQ multiplex PCR, lists solely in-frame clones and lacks some. The sample holds 90,000 to 95,000 clones, about 93% seen once. The source of this sequence is a female donor with multiple sclerosis, enrolled in a pregnancy study. Specimen: peripheral blood, collected in the first trimester of pregnancy.

The CDR3 sequence is CASSSDRENTEAFF. The DNA for the CDR3 is TGTGCCAGCAGTTCGGACAGAGAGAACACTGAAGCTTTCTTT. This chain links TRBV27 with TRBJ1-1, with a weak D call TRBD1 (6 bases). Per the germline V gene, CDR1 is MNHEY and CDR2 is SMNVEV (reference sequence). The CDR3 loop spans 14 amino acids. The V end lost 4 bases, the J end lost 1 base, and 10 bases lay between the germline ends.